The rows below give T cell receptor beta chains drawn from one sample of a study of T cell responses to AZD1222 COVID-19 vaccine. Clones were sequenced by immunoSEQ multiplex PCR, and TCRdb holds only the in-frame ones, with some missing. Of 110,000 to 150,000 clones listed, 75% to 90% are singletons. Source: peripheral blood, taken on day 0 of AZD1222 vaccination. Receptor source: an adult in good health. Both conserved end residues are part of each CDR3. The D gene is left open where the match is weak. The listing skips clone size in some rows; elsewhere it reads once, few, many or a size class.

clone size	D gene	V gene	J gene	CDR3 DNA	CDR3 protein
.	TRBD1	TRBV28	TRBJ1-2	TGTGCCAGCAGTTCCCAGGGACAGGGGGCTGGGGGCTATGGCTACACCTTC	CASSSQGQGAGGYGYTF
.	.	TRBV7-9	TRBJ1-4	TGTGCCAGCAGCACCTGGACAGATCCTAATGAAAAACTGTTTTTT	CASSTWTDPNEKLFF
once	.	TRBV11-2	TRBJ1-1	TGTGCCAGCAGCTTAGGGCGGGGGTTGCGAAGGAGGGGAACTGAAGCTTTCTTT	CASSLGRGLRRRGTEAFF
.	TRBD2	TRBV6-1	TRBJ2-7	TGTGCCAGCAGTGAAGCACATAGCGGGGCCTTCTTCTACGAGCAGTACTTC	CASSEAHSGAFFYEQYF
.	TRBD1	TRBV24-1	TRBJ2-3	TGTGCCACCAGTGATTCCGGGACAGGGGGAGATACGCAGTATTTT	CATSDSGTGGDTQYF
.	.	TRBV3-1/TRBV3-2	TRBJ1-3	TGTGCCAGCAGCTACCGGGGGTCTGGAAACACCATATATTTT	CASSYRGSGNTIYF
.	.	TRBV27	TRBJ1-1	TGTGCCAGCAGTCCACAGTCCCGAAACACTGAAGCTTTCTTT	CASSPQSRNTEAFF
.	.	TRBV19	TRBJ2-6	TGTGCCAGTAGTATCGGCCGCTCTGGGGCCAACGTCCTGACTTTC	CASSIGRSGANVLTF
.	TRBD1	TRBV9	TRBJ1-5	TGTGCCAGCAGCGGAGGACAGGAGAATCAGCCCCAGCATTTT	CASSGGQENQPQHF
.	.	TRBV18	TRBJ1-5	TGTGCCAGCTCAGCTTACGATCAGCCCCAGCATTTT	CASSAYDQPQHF
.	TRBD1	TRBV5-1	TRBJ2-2	TGCGCCAGCAGCTTGGAAACACAGGGGGCCGGGGAGCTGTTTTTT	CASSLETQGAGELFF
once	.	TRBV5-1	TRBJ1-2	TGCGCCAGCAGCTTGATGGACACCGCTAACTATGGCTACACCTTC	CASSLMDTANYGYTF
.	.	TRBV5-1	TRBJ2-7	TGCGCCAGCACCCTTGCTCCTAGCAGCTACGAGCAGTACTTC	CASTLAPSSYEQYF
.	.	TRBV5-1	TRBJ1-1	TGCGCCAGCAGCTTGGGAGGGGGGAACACTGAAGCTTTCTTT	CASSLGGGNTEAFF
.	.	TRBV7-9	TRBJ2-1	TGTGCCAGCAGCTTAGCAGGAACCCCCAATGAGCAGTTCTTC	CASSLAGTPNEQFF
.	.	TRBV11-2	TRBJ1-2	TGTGCCAGCAGCTCGACGAGACAGGTTGGCTATGGCTACACCTTC	CASSSTRQVGYGYTF
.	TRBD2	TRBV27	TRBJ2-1	TGTGCCAGCAGTTCCCCCGGGACTAGCGGGAGGACCTCTTTTAACGAGCAGTTCTTC	CASSSPGTSGRTSFNEQFF
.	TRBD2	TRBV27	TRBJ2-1	TGTGCCAGCAGTGCCCGACTAGCGGGAGAGAATGAGCAGTTCTTC	CASSARLAGENEQFF
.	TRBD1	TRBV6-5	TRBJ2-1	TGTGCCAGCAGAACCTTACTGGACAGGGTCAATGAGCAGTTCTTC	CASRTLLDRVNEQFF
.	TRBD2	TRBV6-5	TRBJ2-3	TGTGCCAGCAAACTAGCGGAGAGCACAGATACGCAGTATTTT	CASKLAESTDTQYF